This TCR beta chain comes out of a study of response to subunit inactivated influenza vaccine. Germline values: CDR1 SQVTM, CDR2 ANQGSEA. Trimming shortened V by 5 bases and J by 3 bases, and 5 bases separated the two germline ends. The CDR3 is 11 amino acids. TCRdb re-derived calls from the RT-PCR reads in MiXCR, one entry per CDR3 protein. The table shows 500,000 to 600,000 distinct CDR3 sequences, with roughly 13% occurring only once. The rearrangement links TRBV29-1 to TRBJ2-1; D gene unclear. The receptor was derived from a man aged 50 to 60 who received an inactivated influenza vaccine. The source was PBMCs from blood, collected more than 35 days after vaccination. CDR3 residues: CSVTFYNEQFF. The CDR3 coding sequence is TGCAGCGTTACGTTCTACAATGAGCAGTTCTTC.